This entry is about one TCR beta chain. This sample was included in a study of blood T cell repertoires in COVID-19. The CDR3 covers 18 residues. CDR1 and CDR2 (germline): SEHNR, FQNEAQ (reference sequence). V shed 5 bases and J 4 bases; nucleotides not matched to a gene: 15. Profiling relied on immunoSEQ multiplex PCR, and the TCRdb table lists in-frame clones only, not all of them. Of roughly 250,000 clones in the sample, 88% were seen once. Cohort allocation depended upon clinical history that participants reported. Exposed study participants had met a COVID-19 case within 2 weeks before entry. Sequencing was carried out using PBMCs or T cells enriched from blood (not recorded which). The clonotype was recovered from a woman aged 40 to 50 who had been exposed to COVID-19. The gene calls are TRBV7-9 and TRBJ2-2; 8 nucleotides match TRBD1. The CDR3 loop is CASSPPGQGGFLTGELFF. As DNA, the CDR3 is TGTGCCAGCAGCCCCCCCGGACAGGGTGGCTTCCTCACCGGGGAGCTGTTTTTT.